Listed below are T cell receptor beta chains from one sample, sequenced in a study of beta chain features in type 1 diabetes. Method: immunoSEQ multiplex PCR; TCRdb's copy keeps in-frame clones and lacks some. The sample yields 85,000 to 110,000 clones, under 30% seen once. Sequences were obtained from central memory CD4+ T cells from blood. These receptors came from a woman between 18 and 29 years old with type 1 diabetes. The CDR3 runs from the conserved cysteine through the conserved F or W. A D gene is named only where the DNA matches it firmly. A clone size is listed for some rows: how often the clone was seen (once, few, many), or a class if it is expanded.

TRBJ1-1,TRBV6-1,NA,TRBD1,TGTGCCAGCAGTGGTGGGACAGGGGGCGAGGCTTTCTTT,CASSGGTGGEAFF
TRBJ2-1,TRBV27,NA,NA,TGTGCCAGCAGTTTACAGGTTAGAACCTCCTACAATGAGCAGTTCTTC,CASSLQVRTSYNEQFF
TRBJ2-1,TRBV2,few,TRBD1,TGTGCCAGCAGACTAACAGGGGGCTACAATGAGCAGTTCTTC,CASRLTGGYNEQFF
TRBJ1-5,TRBV6-6,few,NA,TGTGCCAGCAGGCCAACAGGGTTCAATCAGCCCCAGCATTTT,CASRPTGFNQPQHF
TRBJ1-5,TRBV5-1,NA,NA,TGCGCCAGCAGCTTGGGACAGGTATATAGCAATCAGCCCCAGCATTTT,CASSLGQVYSNQPQHF
TRBJ1-1,TRBV19,few,TRBD1,TGTGCCAGTAGTATTCGACAGGGGGATACTGAAGCTTTCTTT,CASSIRQGDTEAFF
TRBJ2-3,TRBV4-3,NA,TRBD2,TGCGCCAGCTCATTATATCCTAGCGGGACTAGCACAGATACGCAGTATTTT,CASSLYPSGTSTDTQYF
TRBJ1-1,TRBV7-2,few,NA,TGTGCCAGCAGCCTCCCTGGGACAACTGAAGCTTTCTTT,CASSLPGTTEAFF
TRBJ2-4,TRBV6-1,NA,NA,TGTGCCAGCAGTCCACCACAGTTAGCCAAAAACATTCAGTACTTC,CASSPPQLAKNIQYF
TRBJ1-5,TRBV21-1,NA,NA,TGTGCCAGCAGCCCTAGACAGAACAATCAGCCCCAGCATTTT,CASSPRQNNQPQHF
TRBJ2-1,TRBV5-1,NA,TRBD2,TGCGCCAGCATTGGGCTAGCGGGATACAATGAGCAGTTCTTC,CASIGLAGYNEQFF
TRBJ2-1,TRBV19,many,NA,TGTGCCAGTAGTAATGGACAGATGTTAAGCTCCTACAATGAGCAGTTCTTC,CASSNGQMLSSYNEQFF
TRBJ2-3,TRBV27,NA,TRBD2,TGTGCCAGCAGTTTAGAATCTAGCGGGAGGGTTACGCAGTATTTT,CASSLESSGRVTQYF
TRBJ1-2,TRBV5-6,NA,TRBD1,TGTGCCAGCAGCTTTCAGGCACAGGGGGCCGGCTACACCTTC,CASSFQAQGAGYTF
TRBJ2-7,TRBV10-2,NA,NA,TGCCACGAACAGGTAGACTTCGGGTACGAGCAGTACTTC,CHEQVDFGYEQYF
TRBJ2-5,TRBV2,few,TRBD2,TGTGCCAGCAGTCAGATAGCGGGCGAGACCCAGTACTTC,CASSQIAGETQYF
TRBJ2-2,TRBV9,NA,NA,TGTGCCAGCAGCACCCGGGACTTAATCGCCGGGGAGCTGTTTTTT,CASSTRDLIAGELFF
TRBJ1-2,TRBV2,NA,NA,TGTGCCAGCAGTTTACAGTCTCTCGATGGCTACACCTTC,CASSLQSLDGYTF
TRBJ2-1,TRBV28,few,NA,TGTGCCAGCAGTTTATATCCGGGGTCATACAATGAGCAGTTCTTC,CASSLYPGSYNEQFF
TRBJ2-7,TRBV27,few,TRBD2,TGTGCCAGCAGTTCCCCGACTAGCGGGGGAACCTACGAGCAGTACTTC,CASSSPTSGGTYEQYF
TRBJ2-3,TRBV27,NA,NA,TGTGCCAGCAGGCCACTTAGCACAGATACGCAGTATTTT,CASRPLSTDTQYF
TRBJ1-1,TRBV18,few,NA,TGTGCCAGCTCACCAGGGGGCATGAACACTGAAGCTTTCTTT,CASSPGGMNTEAFF
TRBJ2-1,TRBV7-2,NA,TRBD2,TGTGCCAGCAGCCCACAGGGCGGGGTACGGGGGGGTGAGCAGTTCTTC,CASSPQGGVRGGEQFF
TRBJ1-2,TRBV23-1,NA,NA,TGCGCCAGCAGTCAATCGGGCACAACCTATGGCTACACCTTC,CASSQSGTTYGYTF
TRBJ1-5,TRBV7-9,NA,TRBD1,TGTGCCAGCAGCTTTGGGACAGGGGATCAGCCCCAGCATTTT,CASSFGTGDQPQHF